What follows are 5 T cell receptor beta chains derived from one specimen sequenced in a study of regulatory T cells in long-lasting Graves disease. Time point of the sample: newly diagnosed GD, antithyroid drugs for less than 3 months. The authors made the TCR library using RNA they extracted from PBMCs. Building the TCR beta libraries relied on iRepertoire HTBI primers, and CDR3 regions underwent Arm-PCR. TCRdb recomputed calls from the multiplex PCR reads with MiXCR, one row per CDR3 protein. The data contain 580,000 or so distinct CDR3 sequences, roughly a sixth of them seen just once; the ten biggest clones take up around 12%. Another study also made use of these data, one on T cells in Graves' hyperthyroidism and ophthalmopathy.

Here the sequenced sample was peripheral blood mononuclear cells (PBMCs), taken at new diagnosis, from a patient treated with antithyroid drugs. The receptor source for this set is a man in his late teens or twenties with Graves disease.

The table lists this clonotype with many counts. The chain links TRBV19 to TRBJ2-7; D is perhaps TRBD1 (6 bases). Germline V lookup: CDR1 LNHDA, CDR2 SQIVND (reference sequence). The V gene lost 3 bases and the J gene lost 0 bases, with 9 bases spanning the gap. This CDR3 comprises 14 residues. CDR3: CASSIGGGSYEQYF. In nucleotides, the CDR3 is TGTGCCAGTAGTATTGGGGGCGGCTCCTACGAGCAGTACTTC.

This clonotype was picked up many times. The chain employs TRBV12-5 and TRBJ1-2; D is undetermined. The CDR3 runs 12 residues. Germline values: CDR1 LGHNT, CDR2 FRNRAP. Trimming removed 1 base at V and 9 bases at J, with 9 bases between. The CDR3 bases are TGTGCTAGTGGTTTGGCCCTGGATAGCTACACCTTC. This translates into CASGLALDSYTF.

This clonotype was seen at least ten times. J is TRBJ1-5 and V is TRBV30; the D gene is possibly TRBD1 (5 bases). CDR1 GTSNPN and CDR2 SVGIG come from the germline V gene (reference sequence). Trimming shortened V by 5 bases and J by 0 bases, and 11 bases separated the two germline ends. The CDR3 extends over 14 amino acids. The CDR3 here is CAWVGGDSNQPQHF. As DNA, the CDR3 is TGTGCCTGGGTGGGGGGGGATAGCAATCAGCCCCAGCATTTT.

There are many counts of this clonotype. The V call is TRBV29-1, the J call TRBJ2-5; 15 bases match TRBD2. With 1 base clipped from V and 2 bases from J, the junction kept 5 bases outside the gene matches. CDR1 is SQVTM, CDR2 ANQGSEA, per germline. The length of the CDR3 is 17 residues. The CDR3, as DNA: TGCAGCGTTGAAGGGACTAGCGGGAGGGAGTATCAAGAGACCCAGTACTTC. It specifies CSVEGTSGREYQETQYF.

In its sample, this clonotype was seen a few times. V is TRBV13 and J is TRBJ2-1, with 10 bases lining up with TRBD2. The CDR3 is made up of 17 amino acids. CDR1 is PRHDT, CDR2 FYEKMQ, per germline (reference sequence). Losses at the gene ends were 0 bases for V and 6 bases for J; bases not matched to a gene: 8. DNA of the CDR3: TGTGCCAGCAGCTTAGGCCCCGGGACTAGCGCAATCAATGAGCAGTTCTTC. The encoded protein is CASSLGPGTSAINEQFF.